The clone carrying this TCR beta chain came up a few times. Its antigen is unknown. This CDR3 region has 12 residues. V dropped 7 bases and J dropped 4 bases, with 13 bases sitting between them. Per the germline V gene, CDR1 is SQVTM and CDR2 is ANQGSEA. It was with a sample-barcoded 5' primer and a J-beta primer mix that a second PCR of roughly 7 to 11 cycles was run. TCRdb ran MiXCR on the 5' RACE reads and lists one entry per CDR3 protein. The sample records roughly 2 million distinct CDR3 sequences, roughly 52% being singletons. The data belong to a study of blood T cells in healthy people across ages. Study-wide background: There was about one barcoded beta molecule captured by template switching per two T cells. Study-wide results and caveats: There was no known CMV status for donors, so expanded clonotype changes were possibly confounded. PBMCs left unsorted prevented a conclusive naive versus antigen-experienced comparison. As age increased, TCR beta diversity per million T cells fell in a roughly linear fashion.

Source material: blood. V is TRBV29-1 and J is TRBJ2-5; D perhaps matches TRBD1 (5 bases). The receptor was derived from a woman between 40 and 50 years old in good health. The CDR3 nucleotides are TGCAGCGGCGCCACAGGTACAGAGACCCAGTACTTC. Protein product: CSGATGTETQYF.